Below are 18 T cell receptor beta chains sequenced from a single sample in a study of Ad26.COV2.S vaccination and SARS-CoV-2 variants (dated by TCRdb to the early 2020s). To prepare the library, the immunoSEQ multiplex PCR assay was applied. TCRdb's version of the immuneACCESS table is confined to in-frame rearrangements and falls short of the full clone set. An unresolved V gene accounts for under half of the shortfall where checked; the remainder is of unknown origin. The sample yields around 450,000 clones; 85% to 90% were counted once. The ten largest clones take up about 2.5% of the sample. The intended sense of this specimen's treatment or condition label: some 20 received Ad26.COV2.S at low or high dose, single or two shots; roughly 5 received placebo; per-sample allocation not given. For vaccine and placebo recipients, the sequenced repertoires came from samples collected on day 63 after the first injection.

The sample in question was peripheral blood, obtained in a trial of Ad26.COV2.S vaccine versus placebo. Source of these receptors: a person between 18 and 65 years old who received the Ad26.COV2.S COVID-19 vaccine or a placebo.

This chain joins TRBV12-2 and TRBJ1-2; TRBD1 reflects the table's D call only, with no check against the DNA. TRBV12-2 is a known pseudogene. The CDR3 loop spans 15 amino acids. CDR3 sequence reads: CASRLRSRGNYGYTF. As DNA, the CDR3 is TGTGCAAGTCGCTTGCGGTCCAGGGGTAACTATGGCTACACCTTC.

This clone is a singleton in its sample. V is TRBV7-9 and J is TRBJ2-5; D ambiguous. The CDR3 is made up of 13 amino acids. Germline-derived CDR1 and CDR2 are SEHNR and FQNEAQ (reference sequence). Trimming shortened V by 2 bases and J by 1 base, and 5 bases separated the two germline ends. In DNA form, the CDR3 reads TGTGCCAGCAGCTTATACACCCAAGAGACCCAGTACTTC. This sequence encodes CASSLYTQETQYF. Together with reference TRBV7-9 and TRBJ2-5, the CDR3 gives the full variable domain: DTGVSQNPRHKITKRGQNVTFRCDPISEHNRLYWYRQTLGQGPEFLTYFQNEAQLEKSRLLSDRFSAERPKGSFSTLEIQRTEQGDSAMYLCASSLYTQETQYFGPGTRLLVL.

The chain links TRBV12-3 or TRBV12-4 to TRBJ2-1; D call uncertain. V was clipped by 7 bases and J by 2 bases, with 3 bases between them. The CDR3 consists of 11 residues. CDR3 loop: CASIAYNEQFF. CDR3 coding DNA: TGTGCCAGCATCGCCTACAATGAGCAGTTCTTC.

The V call is TRBV28, the J call TRBJ1-5, with D possibly matching TRBD1 (6 bases). Trimming pared 4 bases from V and 5 bases from J, leaving 9 bases between. CDR1 and CDR2 (germline): MDHEN, SYDVKM. The CDR3 has 13 amino acids. The CDR3 reads CASSWSGDQPQHF. In nucleotides, the CDR3 is TGTGCCAGCAGTTGGTCAGGGGATCAGCCCCAGCATTTT. Together with reference TRBV28 and TRBJ1-5, the CDR3 gives the full variable domain: DVKVTQSSRYLVKRTGEKVFLECVQDMDHENMFWYRQDPGLGLRLIYFSYDVKMKEKGDIPEGYSVSREKKERFSLILESASTNQTSMYLCASSWSGDQPQHFGDGTRLSIL.

In its sample, this clone was seen a few times. V usage is TRBV27 and J usage is TRBJ1-1; 10 bases match TRBD1. Germline assignment: CDR1 MNHEY and CDR2 SMNVEV (reference sequence). The CDR3 consists of 14 residues. The V segment lost 7 bases and the J segment 4 bases; nucleotides outside the gene matches: 6. CDR3: CASTRTGGITEAFF. In DNA form, the CDR3 reads TGTGCCAGCACCCGGACAGGGGGTATCACTGAAGCTTTCTTT.

The rearrangement joins TRBV28 to TRBJ2-7, with D unclear. Germline CDR1 and CDR2: MDHEN and SYDVKM. V dropped 3 bases and J dropped 5 bases, with 11 bases sitting between them. CDR3 length equals 13 residues. The CDR3: CASSFDEENEQYF. CDR3 in DNA: TGTGCCAGCAGTTTTGATGAGGAAAACGAGCAGTACTTC.

This clone was seen a single time. The V and J genes are TRBV5-4 and TRBJ1-2; D may be TRBD1 (6 bases). Germline V gives CDR1 SGHNT, CDR2 YYREEE (reference sequence). V dropped 3 bases and J dropped 6 bases, with 15 bases sitting between them. The CDR3 is made up of 14 amino acids. This CDR3 is CASSYADSKDGYTF. CDR3 nucleotide sequence: TGTGCCAGCAGCTACGCGGACAGCAAGGATGGCTACACCTTC.

The chain recombines TRBV5-4 with TRBJ1-1; D possibly corresponds to TRBD1 (5 bases). Trimming took 4 bases from V and 0 from J, leaving 13 bases between them. CDR3 length: 15 amino acids. From germline, CDR1 is SGHNT and CDR2 YYREEE (reference sequence). CDR3 bases: TGTGCCAGCAGCATATTCGACAGCTTGAACACTGAAGCTTTCTTT. Its translation: CASSIFDSLNTEAFF. The entire variable domain, with the rest obtained from reference TRBV5-4 and TRBJ1-1, is as follows: ETGVTQSPTHLIKTRGQQVTLRCSSQSGHNTVSWYQQALGQGPQFIFQYYREEENGRGNFPPRFSGLQFPNYSSELNVNALELDDSALYLCASSIFDSLNTEAFFGQGTRLTVV.

The chain has TRBV3-1 (or the pseudogene TRBV3-2) and TRBJ1-6; no clear D gene. The CDR3 consists of 15 residues. Germline V gene sequence: CDR1 LGHDT, CDR2 YNNKEL (reference sequence). V lost 0 bases, J lost 7 bases, and 10 bases lay in between. The CDR3 nucleotides read TGTGCCAGCAGCCAAGATTCACAGTCCAATTCACCCCTCCACTTT. Translated: CASSQDSQSNSPLHF.

A single count supports this clone. The gene calls are TRBV9 and TRBJ2-5; TRBD2 matches at 7 bases. The V segment lost 0 bases and the J segment 5 bases; nucleotides outside the gene matches: 7. The CDR3 runs 15 residues. Germline CDR1 is SGDLS and CDR2 is YYNGEE. CDR3 in amino acids: CASSVGGRAGETQYF. The CDR3 region has the DNA TGTGCCAGCAGCGTAGGTGGGAGGGCCGGGGAGACCCAGTACTTC.

V usage is TRBV14 and J usage is TRBJ1-1; D might be TRBD1 (5 bases). This CDR3 contains 14 residues. Germline V CDR1 and CDR2: SGHDN, FVKESK. The V and J ends lost 4 bases and 2 bases respectively, with 11 bases between them. As DNA, the CDR3 is TGTGCCAGCAGCCGCCTGGGGGGAAACACTGAAGCTTTCTTT. Its translation is CASSRLGGNTEAFF. Drawing the rest from reference TRBV14 and TRBJ1-1, the complete variable domain is EAGVTQFPSHSVIEKGQTVTLRCDPISGHDNLYWYRRVMGKEIKFLLHFVKESKQDESGMPNNRFLAERTGGTYSTLKVQPAELEDSGVYFCASSRLGGNTEAFFGQGTRLTVV.

This clone was recorded once. V is TRBV5-1 and J is TRBJ2-1, with D unresolved. V was shortened by 4 bases and J by 1 base, with 15 bases between the two germline ends. The CDR3 extends over 16 amino acids. CDR1 SGHRS and CDR2 YFSETQ come from the germline V gene. This CDR3 is CASSGSLGSSYNEQFF. Written as DNA, the CDR3 is TGCGCCAGCAGCGGTAGCTTGGGCAGTTCCTACAATGAGCAGTTCTTC.

The chain has TRBV28 and TRBJ2-7, with D possibly matching TRBD2 (6 bases). The V and J ends lost 6 bases and 2 bases respectively, with 11 bases between them. Germline-derived CDR1 and CDR2 are MDHEN and SYDVKM. The CDR3 has 13 residues. The CDR3 protein is CASSFGGPYEQYV. The CDR3 nucleotides read TGTGCCAGCAGCTTTGGAGGGCCCTACGAGCAGTACGTC.

The chain combines TRBV9 with TRBJ2-1; TRBD2 aligns across 10 bases. The germline CDR1 and CDR2 sequences are SGDLS and YYNGEE. The CDR3 has 16 amino acids. Trimming at V came to 4 bases and at J to 4 bases, leaving 8 bases not matched to a gene. CDR3 loop: CASSPIAGGNYNEQFF. Here the CDR3 DNA reads TGTGCCAGCAGCCCAATAGCGGGGGGCAATTACAATGAGCAGTTCTTC.

This chain links TRBV20-1 with TRBJ2-7, with D tentatively TRBD1 or TRBD2 (5 bases each). The length of the CDR3 is 13 residues. The germline V and J ends were trimmed by 3 bases and 2 bases, with 11 bases remaining between them. Germline V gives CDR1 DFQATT, CDR2 SNEGSKA (reference sequence). CDR3 DNA sequence: TGCAGTGCTAGTTTGGGGGAGCCCTACGAGCAGTACTTC. This encodes CSASLGEPYEQYF.

The chain carries TRBV4-2 and TRBJ1-5; D unresolved. The V gene lost 1 base and the J gene lost 7 bases, with 8 bases spanning the gap. This CDR3 is 13 amino acids long. CDR1 LGHNA and CDR2 YNFKEQ come from the germline V gene. CDR3 sequence (DNA): TGTGCCAGCAGCCAAGGGGGAGGGCAGCCCCAGCATTTT. This codes for CASSQGGGQPQHF.

The genes are TRBV2 and TRBJ1-5; tentatively, D is TRBD1 (6 bases). The CDR3 covers 17 residues. Germline assignment: CDR1 SNHLY and CDR2 FYNNEI. V lost 4 bases and J lost 2, with 18 bases in between. CDR3 coding DNA: TGTGCCAGCAGTGGGGGGGCCGGGGGATATGGCAATCAGCCCCAGCATTTT. It translates to CASSGGAGGYGNQPQHF. Based on the CDR3 plus reference TRBV2 and TRBJ1-5, the full variable domain is EPEVTQTPSHQVTQMGQEVILRCVPISNHLYFYWYRQILGQKVEFLVSFYNNEISEKSEIFDDQFSVERPDGSNFTLKIRSTKLEDSAMYFCASSGGAGGYGNQPQHFGDGTRLSIL.

The chain uses TRBV4-2 and TRBJ2-5; perhaps TRBD1 as D (6 bases). The CDR3 has 14 residues. V lost 8 bases and J 3 bases, leaving 16 bases between the germline ends. The V gene's germline CDR1 is LGHNA and CDR2 YNFKEQ. CDR3 sequence reads: CASRDAPGEETQYF. DNA of the CDR3: TGTGCCAGCCGGGACGCCCCAGGGGAAGAGACCCAGTACTTC.